Listed here are 27 T cell receptor beta chains from one sample, sequenced in a study of regulatory T cells in long-lasting Graves disease. Time point defined: newly diagnosed GD, antithyroid drugs for less than 3 months. The TCR library was made from RNA extracted from PBMCs. To make TCR beta libraries, researchers used iRepertoire HTBI primers and Arm-PCR of CDR3 regions. A single record per CDR3 protein comes from TCRdb applying MiXCR to the multiplex PCR reads. The sample lists approximately 460,000 distinct CDR3 sequences; 16% were seen once. The sample also formed part of further work on T cells in Graves' hyperthyroidism and ophthalmopathy.

This sample comprised peripheral blood mononuclear cells (PBMCs), obtained at new diagnosis, from a patient treated with antithyroid drugs. The origin of the receptors is a woman aged 25 to 39 with Graves disease.

This clonotype was observed at least ten times. CDR3: CASSETGGGYNEQFF. In nucleotides, the CDR3 is TGTGCCAGCAGTGAGACAGGGGGCGGCTACAATGAGCAGTTCTTC. The V and J genes are TRBV2 and TRBJ2-1, with TRBD1 matching over 10 bases. The CDR3 is 15 residues long. Per the germline V gene, CDR1 is SNHLY and CDR2 is FYNNEI. V dropped 3 bases and J dropped 3; count of bases not matched to a gene: 2.

This clonotype was counted only a few times. The chain links TRBV9 to TRBJ2-2; D remains unclear. This CDR3 comprises 14 residues. Germline values: CDR1 SGDLS, CDR2 YYNGEE. V was shortened by 3 bases and J by 5 bases, with 11 bases between the two germline ends. In DNA form, the CDR3 reads TGTGCCAGCAGCGCACCTCATTTGACCGGGGAGCTGTTTTTT. Its translation is CASSAPHLTGELFF.

This clonotype was recorded at least ten times. The CDR3 DNA sequence: TGCAGTGCTTGGACAGGCAACATTCAGTACTTC. Residues: CSAWTGNIQYF. V is TRBV20-1 and J is TRBJ2-4; 7 bases fit TRBD1. Germline CDR1 reads DFQATT; CDR2 reads SNEGSKA (reference sequence). The J segment lost 7 bases and the V segment lost 5 bases, leaving 2 bases of the junction unmatched. The length of the CDR3 is 11 residues.

The table lists this clonotype with many counts. V gene TRBV7-9 combines with J gene TRBJ2-1; D is possibly TRBD1 (5 bases). Trimming pared 8 bases from V and 7 bases from J, leaving 12 bases between. Per germline, CDR1 SEHNR and CDR2 FQNEAQ (reference sequence). The CDR3 runs 12 residues. The CDR3 spells CASADSINEQFF. In DNA form, the CDR3 reads TGTGCCAGCGCCGACAGTATTAATGAGCAGTTCTTC.

This clonotype occurred many times. The V call is TRBV7-9, the J call TRBJ2-1; D is uncertain. The CDR3 covers 14 residues. The germline V gene encodes CDR1 SEHNR and CDR2 FQNEAQ (reference sequence). Between the trimmed V and J ends, which lost 0 bases and 6 bases, there was a span of 9 bases. Here the CDR3 reads CASSLASQLNEQFF. CDR3 nucleotide sequence: TGTGCCAGCAGCTTAGCGTCACAGCTCAATGAGCAGTTCTTC. Full variable domain (outside the CDR3, taken from reference TRBV7-9 and TRBJ2-1): DTGVSQNPRHKITKRGQNVTFRCDPISEHNRLYWYRQTLGQGPEFLTYFQNEAQLEKSRLLSDRFSAERPKGSFSTLEIQRTEQGDSAMYLCASSLASQLNEQFFGPGTRLTVL.

This clonotype was observed many times. The CDR3, as DNA: TGCAGTGCTGATGGGACTAGCGGGCTCAATGAGCAGTTCTTC. It yields the protein CSADGTSGLNEQFF. V and J are TRBV20-1 and TRBJ2-1, with 12 bases identical to TRBD2. J gave up 6 bases and V 5 bases, and 5 bases lay outside the gene matches. The germline gives CDR1 DFQATT, CDR2 SNEGSKA (reference sequence). The CDR3 consists of 14 residues.

The rearrangement joins TRBV6-1 to TRBJ1-2; tentatively, D is TRBD1 (6 bases). Germline V CDR1 and CDR2: MNHNS, SASEGT. V was pared by 5 bases and J by 2 bases, with 15 bases between. This CDR3 is built from 15 residues. The CDR3 DNA reads TGTGCCAGCAGTTACCGGGCAGGGGTAAACTATGGCTACACCTTC. This encodes CASSYRAGVNYGYTF.

The V and J genes are TRBV30 and TRBJ1-5; D uncertain. V dropped 4 bases and J dropped 0 bases, with 7 bases sitting between them. Germline lookup yields CDR1 GTSNPN and CDR2 SVGIG (reference sequence). The CDR3 totals 13 residues. The CDR3 region is CAWNTNSNQPQHF. DNA for the CDR3: TGTGCCTGGAACACCAATAGCAATCAGCCCCAGCATTTT. The whole variable domain, remainder taken from reference TRBV30 and TRBJ1-5, is SQTIHQWPATLVQPVGSPLSLECTVEGTSNPNLYWYRQAAGRGLQLLFYSVGIGQISSEVPQNLSASRPQDRQFILSSKKLLLSDSGFYLCAWNTNSNQPQHFGDGTRLSIL.

The chain recombines TRBV7-2 with TRBJ2-2; D assignment may be TRBD1 or TRBD2 (6 bases each). From germline, CDR1 is SGHTA and CDR2 FQGNSA. This CDR3 has 16 amino acids. The V end lost 6 bases, the J end lost 2 bases, and 16 bases lay between the germline ends. CDR3 residues: CASSTTAGHNTGELFF. The CDR3 region has the DNA TGTGCCAGCAGTACTACTGCGGGACATAACACCGGGGAGCTGTTTTTT.

The CDR3 bases are TGTGCCAGCAGAAAAGCGGGACAGACGGATTCACCCCTCCACTTT. This sequence encodes CASRKAGQTDSPLHF. The V call is TRBV28, the J call TRBJ1-6, with 7 bases fitting TRBD1. Germline V gives CDR1 MDHEN, CDR2 SYDVKM. The V gene end was trimmed by 6 bases and the J gene end by 8 bases; junction bases not matched to a gene: 10. The CDR3 has 15 amino acids.

This clonotype was observed at least ten times. The V call is TRBV5-1, the J call TRBJ2-1; TRBD2 might be the D (6 bases). Germline-derived CDR1 and CDR2 are SGHRS and YFSETQ. The V gene lost 0 bases and the J gene lost 8 bases, with 12 bases spanning the gap. This CDR3 contains 14 residues. CDR3 coding DNA: TGCGCCAGCAGCTTGGCCCAAGGGAGGCATGAGCAGTTCTTC. Its protein is CASSLAQGRHEQFF.

The DNA of the CDR3 is TGTGCCAGCAGGAGGGACCGCGGGACTAGCGGGCCTGAGCAGTTCTTC. Protein: CASRRDRGTSGPEQFF. The rearrangement links TRBV6-1 to TRBJ2-1; 12 positions agree with TRBD2. This CDR3 region has 16 residues. The germline CDR1 and CDR2 sequences are MNHNS and SASEGT. Losses at the gene ends were 6 bases for V and 9 bases for J; bases not matched to a gene: 12.

This clonotype was counted many times. The V gene is TRBV18, the J gene TRBJ1-2; the D is unclear. CDR1 and CDR2 from the germline V gene are KGHSH and LQKENI. Trimming stripped 2 bases from V and 6 bases from J, with 13 bases between. The CDR3 is made up of 14 amino acids. CDR3 sequence reads: CASSPSSGRDGYTF. CDR3 coding DNA: TGTGCCAGCTCACCATCCTCAGGTCGGGATGGCTACACCTTC.

This chain uses TRBV3-1 with TRBJ2-3; D remains ambiguous. Germline lookup yields CDR1 LGHDT and CDR2 YNNKEL (reference sequence). Trimming shortened V by 5 bases and J by 1 base, and 13 bases separated the two germline ends. The CDR3 contains 15 residues. The CDR3 spells CASSAGVPGTDTQYF. The CDR3 DNA reads as TGTGCCAGCAGCGCCGGAGTCCCTGGCACAGATACGCAGTATTTT.

This clonotype has ten or more counts. This chain links TRBV5-1 with TRBJ2-5; 8 bases map to TRBD2. The CDR3 consists of 16 residues. Germline loops: CDR1 SGHRS, CDR2 YFSETQ. V shed 2 bases and J 2 bases; nucleotides not matched to a gene: 8. The CDR3 sequence is CASSFSSGIGQETQYF. CDR3 DNA sequence: TGCGCCAGCAGCTTCAGTAGCGGGATTGGACAAGAGACCCAGTACTTC.

The genes are TRBV18 and TRBJ1-3, with D possibly TRBD1 on 5 matching bases. CDR3 length: 14 residues. Germline assignment: CDR1 KGHSH and CDR2 LQKENI. V was pared by 5 bases and J by 0 bases, with 8 bases between. The CDR3 reads CASSIQVSGNTIYF. The CDR3 region has the DNA TGTGCCAGCTCAATACAGGTCTCTGGAAACACCATATATTTT.

This clonotype was found many times. The V call is TRBV6-5, the J call TRBJ2-5; 11 bases align to TRBD1. With V trimmed by 4 bases and J by 5 bases, 9 bases remained unmatched. Germline V CDR1 and CDR2: MNHEY, SVGAGI. This CDR3 region has 16 residues. In DNA, the CDR3 is TGTGCCAGCAGTTCCCTCCGGGACAGGGGGGGGGAGACCCAGTACTTC. Amino acid sequence: CASSSLRDRGGETQYF.

The chain is built from TRBV27 and TRBJ2-2; D may be TRBD2 (5 bases). Germline assignment: CDR1 MNHEY and CDR2 SMNVEV (reference sequence). Deletions cut 5 bases from V and 8 bases from J, with 24 bases between. The CDR3 covers 17 residues. The DNA for the CDR3 is TGTGCCAGCAGTCCCCCGGGTAATCATCGTAGGAGGGGGGAGCTGTTTTTT. This translates into CASSPPGNHRRRGELFF.

This clonotype was observed many times. The CDR3 sequence is CASSLGPRRGYTF. CDR3 nucleotides: TGTGCCAGCAGTCTCGGACCACGGCGCGGCTACACCTTC. The chain links TRBV27 to TRBJ1-2; D remains unclear. V lost 5 bases, J lost 8 bases, and 15 bases lay in between. This CDR3 is built from 13 residues. Germline V gene lookup returns CDR1 MNHEY and CDR2 SMNVEV (reference sequence).

This chain connects TRBV6-1 to TRBJ2-1; D possibly corresponds to TRBD1 (6 bases). The CDR3 spans 13 residues. Deletions cut 6 bases from V and 4 bases from J, with 10 bases between. CDR1 is MNHNS, CDR2 SASEGT, per germline. CDR3: CASSRGKYNEQFF. The CDR3 DNA sequence: TGTGCCAGCAGCAGGGGAAAGTACAATGAGCAGTTCTTC.

This clonotype was detected many times. The CDR3 DNA reads TGTGCCAGCAGCCCCGACGGGGGGGACACTGAAGCTTTCTTT. Its translation: CASSPDGGDTEAFF. The chain uses TRBV7-9 and TRBJ1-1, with a weak D call TRBD1 (5 bases). V lost 5 bases to trimming and J lost 3 bases, with 13 bases between them. Germline V CDR1 and CDR2: SEHNR, FQNEAQ (reference sequence). The CDR3 contains 14 residues.

V is TRBV20-1 and J is TRBJ2-2; D unresolved. Germline lookup yields CDR1 DFQATT and CDR2 SNEGSKA (reference sequence). The ends were cut back, 5 bases at V and 5 bases at J, with 18 bases in the middle. This CDR3 spans 15 amino acids. In nucleotides, the CDR3 is TGCAGTGCTGCCCCTGGGTGGGCGGTTACCGGGGAGCTGTTTTTT. Residues: CSAAPGWAVTGELFF.

The sample holds many counts of this clonotype. The rearrangement joins TRBV28 to TRBJ2-2; D is undetermined. Germline CDR1 reads MDHEN; CDR2 reads SYDVKM. This CDR3 spans 15 amino acids. The V gene lost 2 bases and the J gene lost 3 bases, with 10 bases spanning the gap. CDR3 region: CASSLGDRDTGELFF. The CDR3 DNA follows: TGTGCCAGCAGTTTAGGAGATCGGGACACCGGGGAGCTGTTTTTT.

The table lists this clonotype with a few counts. The V and J genes are TRBV10-3 and TRBJ1-1; 7 positions match TRBD1. Germline values: CDR1 ENHRY, CDR2 SYGVKD. The CDR3 totals 14 residues. After removal of 6 bases from V and 2 bases from J, the junction contained 6 bases not matched to a gene. The DNA of the CDR3 is TGTGCCATCAGGGGACAGCTTCCTAACACTGAAGCTTTCTTT. Its translation: CAIRGQLPNTEAFF.

This clonotype was picked up many times. V and J are TRBV20-1 and TRBJ2-1; 7 nucleotides match TRBD1. Looked up from germline, CDR1 is DFQATT and CDR2 is SNEGSKA (reference sequence). V shed 6 bases, J shed 4 bases, and the junction held 9 bases outside the gene matches. The CDR3 is made up of 14 amino acids. CDR3 coding DNA: TGCAGTGCAGGGGAGCAGGGGGTTTACAATGAGCAGTTCTTC. Encoded protein: CSAGEQGVYNEQFF.

This clonotype was seen ten or more times. The rearrangement uses TRBV3-1 and TRBJ1-2, with TRBD1 as a possible D gene (6 bases). The germline CDR1 and CDR2 sequences are LGHDT and YNNKEL (reference sequence). The V gene lost 4 bases and the J gene lost 4 bases, with 16 bases spanning the gap. CDR3 length: 15 residues. The CDR3 region is CASSPYPDRSYGYTF. CDR3 nucleotide sequence: TGTGCCAGCAGCCCCTACCCGGACAGAAGCTATGGCTACACCTTC.

The chain joins TRBV7-9 to TRBJ2-1, with D tentatively TRBD1 (7 bases). Per the germline V gene, CDR1 is SEHNR and CDR2 is FQNEAQ (reference sequence). Trimming pared 5 bases from V and 5 bases from J, leaving 31 bases between. There are 20 residues in the CDR3. In DNA form, the CDR3 reads TGTGCCAGCAGCCTCCTCCCCGGGACAGAGGGTGATGGCGGGGACAATGAGCAGTTCTTC. Its translation: CASSLLPGTEGDGGDNEQFF.